This is a list of T cell receptor beta chains from one sample in a study of vaccination and CD4 T cells after COVID-19. Each CDR3 protein is one row after TCRdb ran MiXCR on the PCR reads. The sample lists approximately 21,000 distinct CDR3 sequences; about 45% were seen once. Antigens of these TCRs are unknown. Sequenced material: cultured CD4+ T cells from blood. Receptors originate from a human donor with COVID-19. Both conserved end residues are part of each CDR3. Each record gives: V gene, J gene, CDR3 protein.

V: TRBV20-1
J: TRBJ2-5
CDR3: CSARVPAGGVETQYF

V: TRBV7-3
J: TRBJ1-2
CDR3: CASSLSSDCCGYTF

V: TRBV20-1
J: TRBJ2-1
CDR3: CSAASDGDYNEQFF

V: TRBV19
J: TRBJ1-5
CDR3: CASRDRLNQPQHF

V: TRBV7-2
J: TRBJ1-6
CDR3: CASKTGTGFSPLHF

V: TRBV20-1
J: TRBJ2-1
CDR3: CSARETLGTYNEQFF

V: TRBV24-1
J: TRBJ1-2
CDR3: CATSVGPEGYTF

V: TRBV20-1
J: TRBJ2-3
CDR3: CSASDRASTDTQYF

V: TRBV4-1
J: TRBJ2-7
CDR3: CASSPTPGSKAYEQYF

V: TRBV6-1
J: TRBJ1-6
CDR3: CASSSDRAPNSYNSPLHF

V: TRBV10-3
J: TRBJ1-1
CDR3: CATLRGPMNTEAFF

V: TRBV20-1
J: TRBJ2-1
CDR3: CSLRGGALGEQFF